This TCR beta chain was retrieved from a study of vaccination and CD4 T cells after COVID-19. For the study at large: Post-vaccine sampling followed dose two by a median roughly 65 days (range 14 to 241). Treatment of control cultures consisted of a CEFX pool, an HIV-1 Nef pool, or no peptide.

The Oncomine TCR Beta short-read assay was applied to DNA of cultured CD4+ T cells. Genomic DNA from cultured CD4+ T cells was extracted. MiXCR, applied by TCRdb to the PCR reads, yields one record per CDR3 protein. Here the sample spans 9,500 to 15,000 distinct CDR3 sequences, more than 70% being singletons. Points on this clonotype: The antigen remains unidentified.

Documented treatment: approximately 9-day PBMC culture with coronavirus spike peptide pools or control peptides (ViraFEST assay). Antigen-specific T cell expansion with peptide pools preceded TCR sequencing in the ViraFEST approach. Germline V gene data show CDR1 as SGHTA and CDR2 as FQGNSA. V was trimmed by 1 base and J by 12 bases, leaving 15 bases between them. This CDR3 spans 13 amino acids. This rearrangement joins TRBV7-2 to TRBJ1-1; D is unclear. This sequence was found in a human donor who had recovered from COVID-19. Sequenced material: CD4+ T cells from blood, cultured in vitro. This chain's CDR3 is CASSLGVEITTFF. The CDR3 nucleotides read TGTGCCAGCAGCTTAGGGGTTGAAATTACCACTTTCTTT. Together with reference TRBV7-2 and TRBJ1-1, the CDR3 gives the full variable domain: GAGVSQSPSNKVTEKGKDVELRCDPISGHTALYWYRQSLGQGLEFLIYFQGNSAPDKSGLPSDRFSAERTGGSVSTLTIQRTQQEDSAVYLCASSLGVEITTFFGQGTRLTVV.